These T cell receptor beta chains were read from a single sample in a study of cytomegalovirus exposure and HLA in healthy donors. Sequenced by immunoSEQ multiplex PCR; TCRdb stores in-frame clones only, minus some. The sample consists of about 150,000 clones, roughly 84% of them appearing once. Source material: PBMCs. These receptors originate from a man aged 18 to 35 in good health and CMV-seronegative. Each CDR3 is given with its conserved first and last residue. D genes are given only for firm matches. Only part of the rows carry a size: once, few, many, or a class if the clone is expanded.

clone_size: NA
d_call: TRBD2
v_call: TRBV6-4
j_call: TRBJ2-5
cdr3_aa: CATKQERGETQYF
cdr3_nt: TGTGCCACTAAACAGGAGCGGGGAGAGACCCAGTACTTC

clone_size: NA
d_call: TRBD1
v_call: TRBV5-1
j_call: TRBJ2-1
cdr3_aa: CASCDRDLSYNEQFF
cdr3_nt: TGCGCCAGCTGCGACAGGGATCTCTCCTACAATGAGCAGTTCTTC

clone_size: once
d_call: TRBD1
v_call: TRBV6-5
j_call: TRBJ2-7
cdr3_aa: CASSYSRQGGTEQYF
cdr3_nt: TGTGCCAGCAGTTACTCGAGACAGGGTGGTACCGAGCAGTACTTC

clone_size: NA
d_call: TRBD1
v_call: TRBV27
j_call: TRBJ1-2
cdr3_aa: CASRGLRTGGMGYGYTF
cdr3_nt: TGTGCCAGCAGGGGACTCCGGACAGGGGGCATGGGCTATGGCTACACCTTC

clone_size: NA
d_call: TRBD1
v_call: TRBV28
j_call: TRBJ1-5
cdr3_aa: CASTLFAPGTDSNQPQHF
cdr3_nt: TGTGCCAGCACTTTATTCGCTCCCGGGACAGATAGCAATCAGCCCCAGCATTTT

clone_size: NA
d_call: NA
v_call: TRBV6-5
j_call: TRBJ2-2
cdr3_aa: CASSPTVRAGELFF
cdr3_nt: TGTGCCAGCAGTCCGACAGTCCGGGCCGGGGAGCTGTTTTTT

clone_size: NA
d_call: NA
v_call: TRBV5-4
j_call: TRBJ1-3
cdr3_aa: CASSSYRDPNTIYF
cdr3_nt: TGTGCCAGCAGCTCTTACAGGGACCCTAACACCATATATTTT

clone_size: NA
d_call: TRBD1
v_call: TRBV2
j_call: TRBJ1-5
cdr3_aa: CASRDRVEEPQHF
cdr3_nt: TGTGCCAGCAGGGACAGGGTGGAGGAGCCCCAGCATTTT

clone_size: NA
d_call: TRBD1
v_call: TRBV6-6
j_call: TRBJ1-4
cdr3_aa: CASRTGGAANEKLFF
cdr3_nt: TGTGCCAGCAGAACAGGGGGAGCGGCTAATGAAAAACTGTTTTTT

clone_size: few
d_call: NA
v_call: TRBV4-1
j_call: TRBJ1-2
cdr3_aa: CASSQDGRANYGYTF
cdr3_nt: TGCGCCAGCAGCCAAGATGGCAGGGCAAACTATGGCTACACCTTC

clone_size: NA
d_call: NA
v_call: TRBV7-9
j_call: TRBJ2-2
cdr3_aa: CASSFVGPGELFF
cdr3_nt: TGTGCCAGCAGCTTTGTGGGGCCCGGGGAGCTGTTTTTT

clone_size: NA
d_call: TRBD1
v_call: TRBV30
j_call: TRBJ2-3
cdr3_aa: CAWSTGAVSDTQYF
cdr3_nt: TGTGCCTGGAGTACAGGGGCGGTTTCAGATACGCAGTATTTT

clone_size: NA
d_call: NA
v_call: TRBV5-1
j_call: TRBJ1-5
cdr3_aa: CASSLGRGQPQHF
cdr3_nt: TGCGCCAGCAGCTTGGGTCGGGGTCAGCCCCAGCATTTT

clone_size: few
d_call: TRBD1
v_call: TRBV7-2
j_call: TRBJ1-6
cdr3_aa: CASNLQGALYNSPLHF
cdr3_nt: TGTGCCAGCAACCTACAGGGGGCCCTCTATAATTCACCCCTCCACTTT

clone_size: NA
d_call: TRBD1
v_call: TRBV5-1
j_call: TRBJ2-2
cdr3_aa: CASSPGTGGASGELFF
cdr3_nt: TGCGCCAGCAGCCCCGGGACAGGGGGCGCGTCCGGGGAGCTGTTTTTT

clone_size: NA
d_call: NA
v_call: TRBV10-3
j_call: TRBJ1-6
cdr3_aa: CAISESGGAGNSPLHF
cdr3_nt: TGTGCCATCAGTGAGTCGGGAGGGGCGGGTAATTCACCCCTCCACTTT

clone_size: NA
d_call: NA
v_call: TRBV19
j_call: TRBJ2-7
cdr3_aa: CASSIGGLYEQYF
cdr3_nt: TGTGCCAGTAGTATCGGCGGTCTCTACGAGCAGTACTTC

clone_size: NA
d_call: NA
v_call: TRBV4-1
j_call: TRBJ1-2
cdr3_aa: CASSQENLGLPPGYTF
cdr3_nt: TGCGCCAGCAGCCAAGAGAACTTAGGACTTCCCCCTGGCTACACCTTC

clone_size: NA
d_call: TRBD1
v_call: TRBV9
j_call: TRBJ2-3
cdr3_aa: CASSPGTAVDTQYF
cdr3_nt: TGTGCCAGCAGCCCCGGGACAGCGGTGGATACGCAGTATTTT

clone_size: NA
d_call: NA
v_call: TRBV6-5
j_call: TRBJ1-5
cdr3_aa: CASSYSWASNQPQHF
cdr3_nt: TGTGCCAGCAGTTATTCGTGGGCTAGCAATCAGCCCCAGCATTTT

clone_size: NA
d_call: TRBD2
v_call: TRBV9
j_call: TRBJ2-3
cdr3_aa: CASSPTSGGAALADTQYF
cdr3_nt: TGTGCCAGCAGCCCAACTAGCGGGGGGGCTGCCTTAGCAGATACGCAGTATTTT

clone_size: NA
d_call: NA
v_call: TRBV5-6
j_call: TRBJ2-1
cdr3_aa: CASSFSRFNEQFF
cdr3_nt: TGTGCCAGCAGCTTCAGCAGGTTTAATGAGCAGTTCTTC

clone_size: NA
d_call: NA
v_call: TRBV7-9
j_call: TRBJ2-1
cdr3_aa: CASSLAGVGEQFF
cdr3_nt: TGTGCCAGCAGCTTAGCCGGAGTAGGTGAGCAGTTCTTC

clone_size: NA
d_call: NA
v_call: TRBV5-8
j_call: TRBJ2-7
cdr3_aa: CASSLGSGYYEQYF
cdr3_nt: TGTGCCAGCAGCTTGGGATCGGGTTACTACGAGCAGTACTTC

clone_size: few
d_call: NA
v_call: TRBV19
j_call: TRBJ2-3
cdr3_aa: CASSPQRDSYTDTQYF
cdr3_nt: TGTGCCAGTAGCCCTCAAAGGGACTCCTACACAGATACGCAGTATTTT

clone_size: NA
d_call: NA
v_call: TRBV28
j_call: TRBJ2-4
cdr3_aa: CASTSATTSGIQYF
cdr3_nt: TGTGCCAGCACGTCAGCCACGACAAGCGGGATTCAGTACTTC

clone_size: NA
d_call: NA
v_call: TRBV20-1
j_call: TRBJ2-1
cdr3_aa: CSANRLNEQFF
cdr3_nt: TGCAGTGCTAACAGGTTAAATGAGCAGTTCTTC

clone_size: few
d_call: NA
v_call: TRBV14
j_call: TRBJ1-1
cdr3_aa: CASSSRARGSEAFF
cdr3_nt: TGTGCCAGCAGCAGTCGGGCCAGGGGATCGGAGGCTTTCTTT

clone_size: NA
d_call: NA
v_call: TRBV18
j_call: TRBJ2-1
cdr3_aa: CASSPLASEQFF
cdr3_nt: TGTGCCAGCTCACCACTTGCGAGTGAGCAGTTCTTC

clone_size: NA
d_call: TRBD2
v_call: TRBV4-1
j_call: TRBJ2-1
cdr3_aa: CASSRNPLGGAQREGHNEQFF
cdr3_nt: TGCGCCAGCAGCCGGAACCCTTTAGGAGGGGCCCAGCGGGAGGGCCACAATGAGCAGTTCTTC

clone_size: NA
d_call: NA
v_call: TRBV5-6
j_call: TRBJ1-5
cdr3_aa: CASSSGVQPQHF
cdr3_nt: TGTGCCAGCAGCTCCGGGGTGCAGCCCCAGCATTTT